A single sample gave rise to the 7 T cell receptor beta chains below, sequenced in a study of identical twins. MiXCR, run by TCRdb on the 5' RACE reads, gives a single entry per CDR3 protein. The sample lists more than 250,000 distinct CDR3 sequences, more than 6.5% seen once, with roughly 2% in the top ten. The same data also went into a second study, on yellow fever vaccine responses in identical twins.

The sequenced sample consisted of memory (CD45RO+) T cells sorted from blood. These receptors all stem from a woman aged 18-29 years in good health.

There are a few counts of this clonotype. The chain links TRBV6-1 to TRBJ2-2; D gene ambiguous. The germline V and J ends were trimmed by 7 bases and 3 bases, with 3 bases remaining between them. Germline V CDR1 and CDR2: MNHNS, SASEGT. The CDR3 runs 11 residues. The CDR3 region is CASTHTGELFF. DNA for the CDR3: TGTGCCAGCACGCACACCGGGGAGCTGTTTTTT.

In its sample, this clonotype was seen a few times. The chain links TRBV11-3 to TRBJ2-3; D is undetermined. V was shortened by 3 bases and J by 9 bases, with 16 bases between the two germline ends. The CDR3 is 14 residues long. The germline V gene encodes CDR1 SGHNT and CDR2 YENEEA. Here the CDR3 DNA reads TGTGCCAGCAGCTTCGTCGAGACCTGGGCCACGCAGTATTTT. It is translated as CASSFVETWATQYF. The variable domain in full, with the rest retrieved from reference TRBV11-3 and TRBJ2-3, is EAGVVQSPRYKIIEKKQPVAFWCNPISGHNTLYWYLQNLGQGPELLIRYENEEAVDDSQLPKDRFSAERLKGVDSTLKIQPAELGDSAVYLCASSFVETWATQYFGPGTRLTVL.

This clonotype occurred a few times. CDR3 protein: CASSHLPTSKGAYTDTQYF. The CDR3 DNA follows: TGTGCCAGCAGCCATCTCCCGACGTCGAAAGGGGCCTACACAGATACGCAGTATTTT. The chain carries TRBV7-8 and TRBJ2-3, with D maybe TRBD1 (5 bases). V was trimmed by 5 bases and J by 2 bases, leaving 26 bases between them. The CDR3 consists of 19 residues. Germline-derived CDR1 and CDR2 are SGHVS and FQNEAQ.

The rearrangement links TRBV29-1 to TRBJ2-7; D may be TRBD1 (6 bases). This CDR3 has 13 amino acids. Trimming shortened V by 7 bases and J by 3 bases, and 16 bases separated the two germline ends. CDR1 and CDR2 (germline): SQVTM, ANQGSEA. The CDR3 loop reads CSALLQGSYEQYF. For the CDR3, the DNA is TGCAGCGCCCTACTACAGGGTAGCTACGAGCAGTACTTC.

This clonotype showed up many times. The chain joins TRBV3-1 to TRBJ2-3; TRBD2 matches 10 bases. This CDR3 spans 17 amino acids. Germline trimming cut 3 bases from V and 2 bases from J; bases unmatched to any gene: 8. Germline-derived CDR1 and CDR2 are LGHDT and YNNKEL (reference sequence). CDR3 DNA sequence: TGTGCCAGCAGCCAGGGAACACTAGCGGGACCCACAGATACGCAGTATTTT. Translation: CASSQGTLAGPTDTQYF.

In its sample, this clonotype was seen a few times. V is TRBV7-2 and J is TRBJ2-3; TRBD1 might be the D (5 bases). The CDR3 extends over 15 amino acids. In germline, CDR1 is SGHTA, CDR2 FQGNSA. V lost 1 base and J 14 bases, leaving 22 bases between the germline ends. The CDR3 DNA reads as TGTGCCAGCAGCTTAGTGTTGGATCGCAGGGTTTCTGTGTATTTT. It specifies CASSLVLDRRVSVYF. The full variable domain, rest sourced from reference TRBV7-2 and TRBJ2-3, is GAGVSQSPSNKVTEKGKDVELRCDPISGHTALYWYRQSLGQGLEFLIYFQGNSAPDKSGLPSDRFSAERTGGSVSTLTIQRTQQEDSAVYLCASSLVLDRRVSVYFGPGTRLTVL.

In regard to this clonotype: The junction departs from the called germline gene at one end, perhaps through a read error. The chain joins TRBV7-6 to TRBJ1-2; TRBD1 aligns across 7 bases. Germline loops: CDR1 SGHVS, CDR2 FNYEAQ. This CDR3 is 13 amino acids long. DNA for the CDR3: TGTGCCAGCAGCCTACAGGGGATAGGGGGCTTCACCTTC. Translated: CASSLQGIGGFTF.